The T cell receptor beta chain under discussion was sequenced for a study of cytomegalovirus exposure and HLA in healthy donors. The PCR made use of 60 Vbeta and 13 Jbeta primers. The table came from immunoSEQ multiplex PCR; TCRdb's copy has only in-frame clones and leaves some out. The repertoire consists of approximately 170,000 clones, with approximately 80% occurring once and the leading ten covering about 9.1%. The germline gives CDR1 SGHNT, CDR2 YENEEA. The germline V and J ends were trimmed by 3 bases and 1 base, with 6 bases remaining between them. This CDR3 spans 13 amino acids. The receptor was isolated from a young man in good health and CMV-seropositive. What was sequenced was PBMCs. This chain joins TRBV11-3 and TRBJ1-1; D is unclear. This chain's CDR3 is CASSFERNTEAFF. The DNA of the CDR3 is TGTGCCAGCAGCTTTGAGCGGAACACTGAAGCTTTCTTT. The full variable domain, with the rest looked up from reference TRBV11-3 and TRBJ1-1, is EAGVVQSPRYKIIEKKQPVAFWCNPISGHNTLYWYLQNLGQGPELLIRYENEEAVDDSQLPKDRFSAERLKGVDSTLKIQPAELGDSAVYLCASSFERNTEAFFGQGTRLTVV.